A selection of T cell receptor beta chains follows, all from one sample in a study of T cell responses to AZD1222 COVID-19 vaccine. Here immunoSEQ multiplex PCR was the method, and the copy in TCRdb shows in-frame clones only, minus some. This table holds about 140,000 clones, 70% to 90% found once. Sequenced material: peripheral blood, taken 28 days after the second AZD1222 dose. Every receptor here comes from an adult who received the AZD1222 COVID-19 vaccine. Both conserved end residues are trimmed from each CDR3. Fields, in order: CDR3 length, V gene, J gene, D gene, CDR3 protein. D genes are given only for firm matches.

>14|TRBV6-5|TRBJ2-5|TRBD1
ASSFRGTGTQETQY
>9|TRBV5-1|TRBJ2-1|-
ASSLGQEQF
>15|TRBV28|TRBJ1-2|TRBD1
ASSTPGQGFTNYGYT
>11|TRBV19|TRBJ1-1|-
ASSIADTQMAF
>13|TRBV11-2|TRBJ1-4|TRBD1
ASSETRDRGQKLF
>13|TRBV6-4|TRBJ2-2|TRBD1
ASRTGTGHTGELF
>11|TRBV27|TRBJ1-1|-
ASSLRGGTEAF
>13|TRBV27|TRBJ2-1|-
ASSWGESAYNEQF
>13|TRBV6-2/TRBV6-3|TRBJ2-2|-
ASSRGDSLAGELF
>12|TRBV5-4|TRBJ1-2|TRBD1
ASSPNTGGAGYT
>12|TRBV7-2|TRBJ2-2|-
ASSLAPYTGELF
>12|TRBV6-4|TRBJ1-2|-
ASSDRPGRGGYT
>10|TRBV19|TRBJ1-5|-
ASSISGQPQH
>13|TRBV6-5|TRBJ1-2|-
ASSYSSQTIYGYT
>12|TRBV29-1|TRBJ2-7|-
SAAGIALGGEQY
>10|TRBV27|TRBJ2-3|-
ASSYSRDTQY
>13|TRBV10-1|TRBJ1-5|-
ASSEFQGPNQPQH
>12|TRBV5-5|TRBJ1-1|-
ASSPSTGNTEAF
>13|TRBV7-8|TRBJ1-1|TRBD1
ASSSYSQGYTEAF
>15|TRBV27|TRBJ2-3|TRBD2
ASSIGLAGGFADTQY
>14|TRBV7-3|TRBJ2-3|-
ASSKQGQLSTDTQY
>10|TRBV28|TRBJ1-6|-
ASGDRNSPLH
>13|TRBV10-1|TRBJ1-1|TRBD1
ASSDTGGANTEAF
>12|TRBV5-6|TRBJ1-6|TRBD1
ASSLTGVQSPLH